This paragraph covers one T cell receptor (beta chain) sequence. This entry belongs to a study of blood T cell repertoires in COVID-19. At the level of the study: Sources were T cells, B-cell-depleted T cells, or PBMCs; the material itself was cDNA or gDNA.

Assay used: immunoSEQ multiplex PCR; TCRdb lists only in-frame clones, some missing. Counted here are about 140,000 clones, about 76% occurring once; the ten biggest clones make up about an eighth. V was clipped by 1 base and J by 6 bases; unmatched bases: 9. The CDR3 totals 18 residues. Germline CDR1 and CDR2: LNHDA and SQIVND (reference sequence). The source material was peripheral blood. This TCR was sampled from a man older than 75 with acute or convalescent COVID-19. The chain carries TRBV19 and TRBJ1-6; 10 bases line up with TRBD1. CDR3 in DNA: TGTGCCAGTAGTATAGGAGGTCGACAGGGGGCGTCTAATTCACCCCTCCACTTT. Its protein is CASSIGGRQGASNSPLHF. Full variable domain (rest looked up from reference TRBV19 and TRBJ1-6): DGGITQSPKYLFRKEGQNVTLSCEQNLNHDAMYWYRQDPGQGLRLIYYSQIVNDFQKGDIAEGYSVSREKKESFPLTVTSAQKNPTAFYLCASSIGGRQGASNSPLHFGNGTRLTVT.